The sequence of this TCR beta chain was determined in a study of response to subunit inactivated influenza vaccine. After removal of 3 bases from V and 2 bases from J, the junction contained 8 bases not matched to a gene. This CDR3 is 16 amino acids long. Germline-derived CDR1 and CDR2 are SGDLS and YYNGEE. A few counts support this clonotype. In TCRdb, the RT-PCR reads were re-called with MiXCR into one record per CDR3 protein. The sample carries about 530,000 distinct CDR3 sequences, 10% to 15% recorded once. The V call is TRBV9, the J call TRBJ2-4; 7 nucleotides agree with TRBD1. The TCR comes from a man in his fifties who received an inactivated influenza vaccine. Source: PBMCs from blood, taken about 40 days after vaccination. Written as DNA, the CDR3 is TGTGCCAGCAGCGATGAACCGGGACAGACCAAAAACATTCAGTACTTC. Protein: CASSDEPGQTKNIQYF.